The 7 T cell receptor beta chains below all came from one sample that was sequenced in a study of cytomegalovirus exposure and HLA in healthy donors. Vbeta (60) and Jbeta (13) primers were used in the PCR. The table came from immunoSEQ multiplex PCR; TCRdb's copy has only in-frame clones and leaves some out. The table shows fewer than 150,000 clones, with over 65% occurring only once. Sequencing was performed on PBMCs. These receptors were taken from a woman under 30 in good health and CMV-seronegative.

This rearrangement joins TRBV9 to TRBJ2-2; 8 nucleotides align to TRBD1. Trimming cost V 3 bases and J 0 bases; bases outside gene matches: 10. The CDR3 is 18 amino acids. Germline V gene sequence: CDR1 SGDLS, CDR2 YYNGEE. In nucleotides, the CDR3 is TGTGCCAGCAGCGCTAACCGGGACAGGATTTCGAACACCGGGGAGCTGTTTTTT. Translating gives CASSANRDRISNTGELFF.

The gene calls are TRBV19 and TRBJ2-1; 9 bases fit TRBD2. Unmatched junction bases numbered 9, after V lost 7 bases and J lost 5 bases. This CDR3 spans 15 amino acids. CDR1 and CDR2 from the germline V gene are LNHDA and SQIVND (reference sequence). The CDR3 DNA reads TGTGCCAGTAACTTCGGCGGGAGGGAAAACAATGAGCAGTTCTTC. This translates into CASNFGGRENNEQFF.

This chain uses TRBV4-2 with TRBJ2-1; no clear D. This CDR3 is 12 amino acids long. The ends were cut back, 4 bases at V and 6 bases at J, with 7 bases in the middle. Germline V gene lookup returns CDR1 LGHNA and CDR2 YNFKEQ. The CDR3 loop is CASSLTTNEQFF. CDR3 nucleotide sequence: TGTGCCAGCAGCCTCACTACCAATGAGCAGTTCTTC.

The chain uses TRBV19 and TRBJ1-3, with D perhaps TRBD1 (6 bases). The CDR3 is 14 amino acids. Germline values: CDR1 LNHDA, CDR2 SQIVND (reference sequence). V was shortened by 7 bases and J by 0 bases, with 10 bases between the two germline ends. CDR3 sequence (DNA): TGTGCCAGTAATACAGGGTTCTCTGGAAACACCATATATTTT. This encodes CASNTGFSGNTIYF.

This chain links TRBV4-3 with TRBJ1-6; 8 bases are shared with TRBD1. The J segment lost 7 bases and the V segment lost 4 bases, leaving 6 bases of the junction unmatched. CDR1 is LGHNA, CDR2 YSLEER, per germline. The CDR3 has 15 amino acids. The CDR3 bases are TGCGCCAGCAGCCCGTGGGGACAGGCCAATTCACCCCTCCACTTT. Its protein is CASSPWGQANSPLHF.

The rearrangement links TRBV9 to TRBJ2-3, with TRBD2 matching 10 bases. V shed 0 bases and J 3 bases; nucleotides not matched to a gene: 4. CDR3 length equals 16 residues. Germline V gene sequence: CDR1 SGDLS, CDR2 YYNGEE. As DNA, the CDR3 is TGTGCCAGCAGCGTAGAGGTTAGCGGGGGGACAGATACGCAGTATTTT. This gives the protein CASSVEVSGGTDTQYF.

The chain links TRBV7-6 to TRBJ2-3; tentative D call: TRBD1 (6 bases). Trimming left V 5 bases short and J 2 bases short, with 8 bases between. This CDR3 spans 13 amino acids. CDR1 and CDR2 from the germline V gene are SGHVS and FNYEAQ. For the CDR3, the DNA is TGTGCCAGCAGCCGACAGGACACAGATACGCAGTATTTT. Its translation: CASSRQDTDTQYF.